The clone carrying this T cell receptor beta chain was found many times. These data are taken from a study of blood T cells in healthy people across ages. It was with a sample-barcoded 5' primer and a J-beta primer mix that a second PCR of about 6 to 11 cycles was run. TCRdb itself ran the 5' RACE reads through MiXCR, one entry per CDR3 protein. The table has some 1.4 million distinct CDR3 sequences, 42% seen once; the top ten hold 7.9%. CDR1 and CDR2 (germline): LGHDT, YNNKEL (reference sequence). This CDR3 has 12 residues. The ends were cut back, 5 bases at V and 6 bases at J, with 9 bases in the middle.

This sequence originates from a young woman in good health. Sequencing input: blood. The chain recombines TRBV3-1 with TRBJ2-3; no clear D. The CDR3 loop is CASSYYGDTQYF. CDR3 nucleotide sequence: TGTGCCAGCAGCTACTACGGGGATACGCAGTATTTT.